Sequencing of this TCR beta chain was carried out in a study of primary melanoma T cells and metastatic recurrence. Between the trimmed V and J ends, which lost 7 bases and 2 bases, there was a span of 15 bases. Germline-derived CDR1 and CDR2 are MNHGY and SAAAGT. The CDR3 covers 14 residues. Assay: immunoSEQ multiplex PCR; the TCRdb copy retains only in-frame clones and omits some. The sample lists approximately 1,000 clones, roughly four fifths occurring once. V is TRBV6-8 and J is TRBJ2-7; no reliable D call. The sequenced sample was melanoma tumor tissue. The sequence was collected from a human donor with melanoma. The CDR3 protein is CASTQPGLAYEQYF. The DNA for the CDR3 is TGTGCCAGCACCCAACCGGGCTTGGCCTACGAGCAGTACTTC.